This T cell receptor beta chain was identified during a study of cytomegalovirus exposure and HLA in healthy donors. Study results and limitations: HLA alleles were associated with 16,000 or so TCR beta sequences in a later analysis at 0.05 false discovery rate.

60 Vbeta and 13 Jbeta primers were used in PCR. Repertoires were generated with immunoSEQ multiplex PCR, while TCRdb's copy carries only in-frame clones and drops some. Among approximately 100,000 clones listed, around 66% were seen once. V was cut by 0 bases and J by 3 bases, with 6 bases left in between. There are 14 residues in the CDR3. Germline CDR1 reads MNHEY; CDR2 reads SVGAGI. With regard to this clone: The antigen is unknown.

The receptor was derived from a man aged 25-45 years in good health and CMV-seronegative. The V gene is TRBV6-5, the J gene TRBJ1-5; no firm D call. The sequencing sample was made of PBMCs. CDR3 loop: CASSYSTLNQPQHF. In DNA form, the CDR3 reads TGTGCCAGCAGTTACTCGACACTCAATCAGCCCCAGCATTTT.